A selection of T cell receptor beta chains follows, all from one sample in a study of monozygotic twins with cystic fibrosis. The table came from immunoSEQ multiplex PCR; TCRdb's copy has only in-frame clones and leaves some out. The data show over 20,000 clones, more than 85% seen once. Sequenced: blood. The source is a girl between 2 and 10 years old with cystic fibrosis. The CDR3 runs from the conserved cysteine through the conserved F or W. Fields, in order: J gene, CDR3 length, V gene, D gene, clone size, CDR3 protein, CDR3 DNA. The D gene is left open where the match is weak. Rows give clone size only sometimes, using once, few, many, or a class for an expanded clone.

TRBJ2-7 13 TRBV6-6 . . CASRLSGLYEQYF TGTGCCAGCAGGTTATCGGGGTTGTACGAGCAGTACTTC
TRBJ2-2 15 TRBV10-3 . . CAISEISRDTGELFF TGTGCCATCAGTGAAATATCTAGAGATACCGGGGAGCTGTTTTTT
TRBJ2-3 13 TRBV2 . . CASSRQDTDTQYF TGTGCCAGCAGTAGACAGGACACAGATACGCAGTATTTT
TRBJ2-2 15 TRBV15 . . CATSGDSKGTGELFF TGTGCCACCAGCGGTGACTCCAAGGGTACCGGGGAGCTGTTTTTT
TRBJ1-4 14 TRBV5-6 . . CASSLVGVEEKLFF TGTGCCAGCAGCTTGGTCGGGGTAGAGGAAAAACTGTTTTTT
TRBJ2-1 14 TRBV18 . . CASSPRDTFNEQFF TGTGCCAGCTCACCTCGGGACACCTTCAATGAGCAGTTCTTC
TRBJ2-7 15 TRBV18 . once CASSPPGASSYEQYF TGTGCCAGCTCACCACCGGGGGCCAGCTCCTACGAGCAGTACTTC
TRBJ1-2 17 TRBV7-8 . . CASSLGMGWGHDYGYTF TGTGCCAGCAGCTTAGGGATGGGTTGGGGGCACGACTATGGCTACACCTTC
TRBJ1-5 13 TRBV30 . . CAWNSNSNQPQHF TGTGCCTGGAACTCAAATAGCAATCAGCCCCAGCATTTT
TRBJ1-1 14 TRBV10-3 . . CAISESRTETEAFF TGTGCCATCAGTGAGTCCCGGACGGAGACTGAAGCTTTCTTT
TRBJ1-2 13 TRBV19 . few CASSSGQTYGYTF TGTGCCAGTAGTAGTGGACAGACCTATGGCTACACCTTC
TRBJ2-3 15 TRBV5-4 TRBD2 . CASSLGGTSGYTQYF TGTGCCAGCAGCTTGGGCGGGACTAGCGGATATACGCAGTATTTT
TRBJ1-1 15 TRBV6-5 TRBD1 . CATKGGTRGGTEAFF TGTGCCACCAAGGGGGGTACCAGGGGGGGCACTGAAGCTTTCTTT
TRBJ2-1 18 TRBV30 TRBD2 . CAWSAGTSGIYRYNEQFF TGTGCCTGGAGTGCCGGGACTAGCGGGATCTACCGCTACAATGAGCAGTTCTTC
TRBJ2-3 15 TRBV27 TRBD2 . CASSLAGGLADTQYF TGTGCCAGCAGTTTAGCGGGGGGGCTGGCAGATACGCAGTATTTT
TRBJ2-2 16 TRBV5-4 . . CASSPYGGPNTGELFF TGTGCCAGCAGCCCATACGGGGGCCCAAACACCGGGGAGCTGTTTTTT
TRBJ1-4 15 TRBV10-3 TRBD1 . CAISEDRGLGEKLFF TGTGCCATCAGCGAAGACAGGGGGCTCGGGGAAAAACTGTTTTTT
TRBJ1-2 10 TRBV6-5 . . CARGNYGYTF TGTGCCAGGGGGAACTATGGCTACACCTTC
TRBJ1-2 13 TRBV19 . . CASSIAANYGYTF TGTGCCAGTAGTATAGCAGCGAACTATGGCTACACCTTC